The subject of this entry is one T cell receptor beta chain. Its matching antigen is unknown. This CDR3 spans 13 amino acids. CDR1 LNHDA and CDR2 SQIVND come from the germline V gene (reference sequence). The V and J ends lost 7 bases and 6 bases respectively, with 15 bases between them. The sample is drawn from a study of OX40 agonist ivuxolimab in advanced cancers. General study points: Antigen targets of the expanded peripheral T cells went undetermined. Among the lowest levels of clonal expansion were found in partial responders at 0.1-3.0 mg/kg.

Clones were read by immunoSEQ multiplex PCR, and TCRdb kept only the in-frame ones, dropping some. The sample carries about 59,000 clones, roughly 90% recorded once. V usage is TRBV19 and J usage is TRBJ1-1; possible D gene TRBD1, 6 bases. This TCR was recovered from an adult with an advanced solid tumor such as melanoma, head and neck, liver or kidney cancer. Sequenced material: CD4+ or CD8+ T cells sorted from blood, taken in a trial of the OX40 agonist ivuxolimab. The DNA for the CDR3 is TGTGCCAGTAAAACGTGGGGGGCACCTGAAGCTTTCTTT. Protein: CASKTWGAPEAFF.